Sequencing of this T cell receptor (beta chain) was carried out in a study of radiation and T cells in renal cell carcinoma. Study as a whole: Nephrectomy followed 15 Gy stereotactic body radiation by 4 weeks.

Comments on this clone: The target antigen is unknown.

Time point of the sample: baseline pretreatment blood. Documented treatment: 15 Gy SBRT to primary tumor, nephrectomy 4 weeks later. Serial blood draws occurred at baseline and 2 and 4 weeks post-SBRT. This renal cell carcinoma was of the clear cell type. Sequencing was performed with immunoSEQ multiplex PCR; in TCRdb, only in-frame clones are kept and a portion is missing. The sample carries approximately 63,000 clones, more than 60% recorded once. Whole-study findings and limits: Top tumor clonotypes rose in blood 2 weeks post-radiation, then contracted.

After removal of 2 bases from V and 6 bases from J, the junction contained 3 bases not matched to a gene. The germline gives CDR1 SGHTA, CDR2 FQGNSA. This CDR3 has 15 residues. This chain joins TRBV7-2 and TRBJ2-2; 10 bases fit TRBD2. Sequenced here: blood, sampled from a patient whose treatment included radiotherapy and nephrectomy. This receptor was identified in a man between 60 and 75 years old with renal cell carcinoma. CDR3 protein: CASSLIAGGPGELFF. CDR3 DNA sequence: TGTGCCAGCAGCTTAATAGCGGGGGGTCCCGGGGAGCTGTTTTTT.